This record concerns one T cell receptor beta chain sequence. The target of this receptor is not known. Nothing much larger sits one base from this clone, and base qualities are not available. This sample was included in a study of blood T cell repertoires in COVID-19 (dated by TCRdb to about 2020). With regard to the full study: Samples from collaborators originated in the United States, Italy and Spain and spanned both the acute and convalescent phases of COVID-19. The material from the prospective study consisted of cDNA or gDNA derived from T cells, B-cell-depleted T cells, or PBMCs. The dataset comprised deeply sampled blood TCRbeta repertoires from subjects exposed to, actively infected with, or recovered from COVID-19. A freely available public database, intended as a resource for researchers studying the immune response to SARS-CoV-2, is where the repertoires were released. The samples were drawn from the first 160 participants of the ongoing ImmuneRACE study and from about 1,200 subjects provided by 6 global collaborators. The sample metadata nearly always contained a de-identified subject ID, COVID-19 status, age in years and sex. Where available, HLA class I and class II types were taken from metadata supplied by the sample provider and were not determined by assay-based typing. The investigation overall reported the following: Clinical and demographic metadata were provided uncurated, with the amount varying by source and participant.

The collaborating institutions used their own protocols to collect whole blood in K2EDTA tubes. For TCRbeta analysis, collaborators shipped samples as frozen whole blood, isolated PBMCs, or DNA extracted from either of those sample types. The V and J ends are trimmed by 2 bases and 4 bases, leaving 9 bases between them. The germline V gene (reference sequence) specifies SGHAT as CDR1 and FQDESV as CDR2. From cysteine to phenylalanine, the CDR3 is 13 amino acids long. Of all the DNA, just the CDR3 is kept, 39 bases in frame from base 1. The immunoSEQ Assay, a bias-controlled multiplex PCR, was used to amplify TCRbeta CDR3 regions from genomic DNA. On the study's bioinformatics: The number of nucleated cells in each sample was estimated from the amplification of reference gene primers within the assay. Sequence reads were collapsed and filtered to measure the absolute abundance of every unique TCRbeta CDR3 rearrangement. For each sample, productive Simpson clonality was calculated as the square root of Simpson's diversity index over productive rearrangements. TCRdb obtained this table from immuneACCESS and retained in-frame rearrangements with V and J assigned. These tables miss some clones; where compared with another copy, unresolved V genes account for less than half of the shortfall, and the remainder is unexplained. Clone size and V and J calls were adopted from that table, with D and trimming inferred from the DNA. This sample comprises under 150,000 clones, 55% to 75% of them detected only once. Clones ranked in the top ten supply 2.2% of the sample.

The sample consisted of peripheral blood. The source of this sequence is a woman aged 70 to 79 with acute or convalescent COVID-19. The V gene is TRBV11-1 and the J gene is TRBJ2-7, with a tentative D gene TRBD2 over 5 matching bases. The CDR3 protein: CASSLSTGYEQYF. The DNA is as follows: TGTGCCAGCAGCTTATCAACGGGATACGAGCAGTACTTC.